The following is a T cell receptor beta chain sequence with its context. Other DNA sequences from this sample encode an identical CDR3 as well. The length of the CDR3 is 14 residues. CDR1 SNHLY and CDR2 FYNNEI come from the germline V gene. V shed 3 bases, J shed 1 base, and the junction held 3 bases outside the gene matches. These data come from a study of cytomegalovirus exposure and HLA in healthy donors. As for the study in general: An earlier analysis identified 117 million unique TCR beta sequences in some 180 million T cells.

PCR primers comprised 60 Vbeta and 13 Jbeta primers. Measured with immunoSEQ multiplex PCR; TCRdb has only the in-frame clones, and not every one. This table has about 150,000 clones, around 80% appearing once. The material sequenced was PBMCs. The chain joins TRBV2 to TRBJ2-7, with TRBD1 identical over 7 bases. This TCR came from a man between 18 and 35 years old in good health and CMV-seronegative. Written as DNA, the CDR3 is TGTGCCAGCAGTGACAGACAGGGATCCTACGAGCAGTACTTC. It is translated as CASSDRQGSYEQYF.